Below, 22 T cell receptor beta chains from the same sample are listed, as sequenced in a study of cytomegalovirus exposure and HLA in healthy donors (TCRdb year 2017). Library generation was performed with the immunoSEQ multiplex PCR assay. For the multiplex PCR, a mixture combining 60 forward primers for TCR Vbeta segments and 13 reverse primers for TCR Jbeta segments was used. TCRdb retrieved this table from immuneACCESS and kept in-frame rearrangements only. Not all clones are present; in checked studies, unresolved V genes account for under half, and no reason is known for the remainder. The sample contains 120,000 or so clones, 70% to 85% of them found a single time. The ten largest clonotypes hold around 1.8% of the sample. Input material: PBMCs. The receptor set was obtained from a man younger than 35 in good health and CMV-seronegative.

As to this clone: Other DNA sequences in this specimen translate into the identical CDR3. The DNA for the CDR3 is TGTGCCAGCTCACCAGACTCTAACTATGGCTACACCTTC. Amino acid sequence: CASSPDSNYGYTF. This chain connects TRBV18 to TRBJ1-2, with no clear D. Deletions cut 2 bases from V and 0 bases from J, with 4 bases between. This CDR3 is 13 amino acids long. The germline V gene encodes CDR1 KGHSH and CDR2 LQKENI.

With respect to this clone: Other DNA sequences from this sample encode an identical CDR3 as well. Here the CDR3 DNA reads TGTGCCAGCAGCTTAGGGACAGGGGGCCTTTCCTCCTACGAGCAGTACTTC. Translated: CASSLGTGGLSSYEQYF. The chain uses TRBV7-8 and TRBJ2-7, with 11 positions matching TRBD1. After removal of 1 base from V and 0 bases from J, the junction contained 5 bases not matched to a gene. This CDR3 is 17 amino acids long. The germline CDR1 and CDR2 sequences are SGHVS and FQNEAQ.

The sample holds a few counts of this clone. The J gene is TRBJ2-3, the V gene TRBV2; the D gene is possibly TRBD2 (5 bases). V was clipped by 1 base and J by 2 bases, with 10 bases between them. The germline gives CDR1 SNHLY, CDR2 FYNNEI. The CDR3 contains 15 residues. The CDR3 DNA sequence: TGTGCCAGCAGTGAAGGGAGGATAACCACAGATACGCAGTATTTT. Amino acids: CASSEGRITTDTQYF.

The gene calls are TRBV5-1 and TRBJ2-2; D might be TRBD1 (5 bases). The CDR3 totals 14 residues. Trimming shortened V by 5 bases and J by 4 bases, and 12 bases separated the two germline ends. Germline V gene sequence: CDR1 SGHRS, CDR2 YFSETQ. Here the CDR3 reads CASRRQGSTGELFF. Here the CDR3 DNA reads TGCGCCAGCAGGAGGCAGGGCAGCACCGGGGAGCTGTTTTTT.

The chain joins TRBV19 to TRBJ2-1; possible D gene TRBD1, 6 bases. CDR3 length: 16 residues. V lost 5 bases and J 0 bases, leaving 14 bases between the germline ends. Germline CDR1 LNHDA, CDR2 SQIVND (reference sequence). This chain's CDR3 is CASSSPGHASYNEQFF. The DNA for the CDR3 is TGTGCCAGTAGTTCGCCGGGACATGCCTCCTACAATGAGCAGTTCTTC.

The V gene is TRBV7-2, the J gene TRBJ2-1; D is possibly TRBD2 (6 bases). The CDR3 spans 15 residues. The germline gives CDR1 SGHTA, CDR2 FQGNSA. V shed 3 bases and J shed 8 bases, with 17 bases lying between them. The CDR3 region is CASSFRGGEVDEQFF. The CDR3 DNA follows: TGTGCCAGCAGCTTCCGAGGCGGGGAAGTGGATGAGCAGTTCTTC.

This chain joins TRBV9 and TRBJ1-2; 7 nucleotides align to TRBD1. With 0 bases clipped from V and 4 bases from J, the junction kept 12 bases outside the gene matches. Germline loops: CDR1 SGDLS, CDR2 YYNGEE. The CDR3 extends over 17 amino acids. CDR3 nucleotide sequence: TGTGCCAGCAGCGTAGGGACAGGCCCATTTGAGGGCTATGGCTACACCTTC. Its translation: CASSVGTGPFEGYGYTF.

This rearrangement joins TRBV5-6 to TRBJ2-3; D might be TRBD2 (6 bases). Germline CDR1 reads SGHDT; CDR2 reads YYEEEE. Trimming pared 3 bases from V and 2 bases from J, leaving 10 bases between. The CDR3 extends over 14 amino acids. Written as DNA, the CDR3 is TGTGCCAGCAGCTCCTCGGGGGACACAGATACGCAGTATTTT. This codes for CASSSSGDTDTQYF.

The CDR3 DNA sequence: TGCGCCAGCAGCTTGGTAGCGGGGGGGCCCCACGAGCAGTACTTC. Protein: CASSLVAGGPHEQYF. The chain links TRBV5-1 to TRBJ2-7, with 11 bases identical to TRBD2. The germline gives CDR1 SGHRS, CDR2 YFSETQ. The CDR3 runs to 15 residues. V was clipped by 0 bases and J by 5 bases; unmatched bases: 4.

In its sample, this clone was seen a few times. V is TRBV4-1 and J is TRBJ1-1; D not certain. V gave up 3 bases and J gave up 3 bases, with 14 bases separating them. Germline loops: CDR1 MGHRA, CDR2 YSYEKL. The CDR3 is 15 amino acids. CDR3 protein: CASSHGELGDTEAFF. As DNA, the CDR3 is TGCGCCAGCAGCCACGGAGAGTTGGGAGACACTGAAGCTTTCTTT.

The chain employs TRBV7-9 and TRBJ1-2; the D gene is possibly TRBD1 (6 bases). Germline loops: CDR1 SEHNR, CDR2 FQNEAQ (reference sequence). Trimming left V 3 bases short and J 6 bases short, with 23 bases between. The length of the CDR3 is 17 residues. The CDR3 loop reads CASSLGPTGPTGHGYTF. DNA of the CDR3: TGTGCCAGCAGCTTGGGTCCTACCGGGCCGACAGGTCATGGCTACACCTTC.

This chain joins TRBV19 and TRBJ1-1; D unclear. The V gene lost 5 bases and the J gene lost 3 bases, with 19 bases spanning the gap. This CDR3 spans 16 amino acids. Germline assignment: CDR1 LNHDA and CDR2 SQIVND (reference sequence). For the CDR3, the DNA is TGTGCCAGTAGTGTCCCGGGCCGAGGGAGGGACACTGAAGCTTTCTTT. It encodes CASSVPGRGRDTEAFF.

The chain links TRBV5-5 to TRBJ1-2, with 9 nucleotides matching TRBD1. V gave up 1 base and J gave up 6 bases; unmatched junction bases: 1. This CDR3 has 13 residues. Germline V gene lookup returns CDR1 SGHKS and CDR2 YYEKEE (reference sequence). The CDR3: CASSLTGGDGYTF. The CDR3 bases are TGTGCCAGCAGCTTGACAGGGGGCGATGGCTACACCTTC.

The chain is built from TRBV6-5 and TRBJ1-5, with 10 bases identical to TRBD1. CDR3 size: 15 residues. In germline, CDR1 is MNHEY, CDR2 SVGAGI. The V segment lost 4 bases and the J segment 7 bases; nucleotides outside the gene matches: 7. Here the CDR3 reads CASSSTGQGYQPQHF. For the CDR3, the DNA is TGTGCCAGCAGTTCGACGGGACAGGGGTACCAGCCCCAGCATTTT.

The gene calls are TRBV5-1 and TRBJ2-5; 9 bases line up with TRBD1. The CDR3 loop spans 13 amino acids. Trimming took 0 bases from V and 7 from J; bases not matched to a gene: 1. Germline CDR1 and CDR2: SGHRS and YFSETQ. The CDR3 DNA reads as TGCGCCAGCAGCTTGGGACAGGGGGGGACCCAGTACTTC. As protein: CASSLGQGGTQYF.

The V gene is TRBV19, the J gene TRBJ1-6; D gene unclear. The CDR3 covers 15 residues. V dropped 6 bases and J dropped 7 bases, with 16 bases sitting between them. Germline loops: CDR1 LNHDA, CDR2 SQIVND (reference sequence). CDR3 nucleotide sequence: TGTGCCAGTAGAGAAGAGGGCCCGGGGAATTCACCCCTCCACTTT. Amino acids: CASREEGPGNSPLHF. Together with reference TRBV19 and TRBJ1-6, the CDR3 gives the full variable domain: DGGITQSPKYLFRKEGQNVTLSCEQNLNHDAMYWYRQDPGQGLRLIYYSQIVNDFQKGDIAEGYSVSREKKESFPLTVTSAQKNPTAFYLCASREEGPGNSPLHFGNGTRLTVT.

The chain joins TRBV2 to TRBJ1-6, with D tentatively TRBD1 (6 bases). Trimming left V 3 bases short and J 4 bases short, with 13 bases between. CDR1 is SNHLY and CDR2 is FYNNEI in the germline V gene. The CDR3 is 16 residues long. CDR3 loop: CASSERAGAYNSPLHF. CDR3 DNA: TGTGCCAGCAGTGAGAGGGCAGGGGCTTATAATTCACCCCTCCACTTT.

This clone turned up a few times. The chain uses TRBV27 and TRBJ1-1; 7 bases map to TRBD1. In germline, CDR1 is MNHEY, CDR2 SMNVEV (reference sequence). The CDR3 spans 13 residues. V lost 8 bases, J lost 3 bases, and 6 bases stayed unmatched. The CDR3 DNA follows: TGTGCCAGCCGCCGACAGGGAGACACTGAAGCTTTCTTT. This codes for CASRRQGDTEAFF.

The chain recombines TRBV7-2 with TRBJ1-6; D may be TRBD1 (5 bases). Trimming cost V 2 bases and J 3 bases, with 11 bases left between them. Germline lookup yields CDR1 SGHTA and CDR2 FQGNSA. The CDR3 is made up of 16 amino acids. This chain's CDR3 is CASSLRAGGYNSPLHF. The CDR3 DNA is TGTGCCAGCAGCTTACGGGCGGGGGGCTATAATTCACCCCTCCACTTT.

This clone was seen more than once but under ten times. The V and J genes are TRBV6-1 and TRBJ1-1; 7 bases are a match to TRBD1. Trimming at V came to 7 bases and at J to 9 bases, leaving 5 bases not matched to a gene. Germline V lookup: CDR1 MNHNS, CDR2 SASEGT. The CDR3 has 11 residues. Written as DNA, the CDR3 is TGTGCCAGCACTCGACAGGGCAAAGCTTTCTTT. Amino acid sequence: CASTRQGKAFF.

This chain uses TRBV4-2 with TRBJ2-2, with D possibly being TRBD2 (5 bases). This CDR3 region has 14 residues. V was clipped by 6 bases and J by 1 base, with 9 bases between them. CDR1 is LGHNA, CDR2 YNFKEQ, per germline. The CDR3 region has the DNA TGTGCCAGCAGGGCTGAGGGGAACACCGGGGAGCTGTTTTTT. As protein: CASRAEGNTGELFF.

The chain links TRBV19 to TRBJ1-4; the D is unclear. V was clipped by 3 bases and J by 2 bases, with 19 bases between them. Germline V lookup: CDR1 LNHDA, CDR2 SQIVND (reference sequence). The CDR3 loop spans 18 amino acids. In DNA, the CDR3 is TGTGCCAGTAGTATGGCTGGGCCCCCCTTCCGGACTAATGAAAAACTGTTTTTT. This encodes CASSMAGPPFRTNEKLFF.